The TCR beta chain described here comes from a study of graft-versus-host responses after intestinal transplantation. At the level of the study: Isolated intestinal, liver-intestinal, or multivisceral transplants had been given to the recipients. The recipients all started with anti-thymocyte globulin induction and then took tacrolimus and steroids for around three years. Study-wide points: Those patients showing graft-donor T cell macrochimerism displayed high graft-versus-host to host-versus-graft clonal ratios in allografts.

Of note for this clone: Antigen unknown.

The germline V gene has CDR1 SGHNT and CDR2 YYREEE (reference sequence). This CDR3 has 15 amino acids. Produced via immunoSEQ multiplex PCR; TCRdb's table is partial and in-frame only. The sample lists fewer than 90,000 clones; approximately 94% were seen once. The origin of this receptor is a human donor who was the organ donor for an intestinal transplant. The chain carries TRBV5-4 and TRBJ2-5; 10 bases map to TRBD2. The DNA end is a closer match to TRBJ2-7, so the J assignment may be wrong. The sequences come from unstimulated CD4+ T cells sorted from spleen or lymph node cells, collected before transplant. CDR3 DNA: TGTGCCAGCAGCTTGGGGAGCGGGGGGGTCTACGAGCAGTACTTC. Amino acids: CASSLGSGGVYEQYF.